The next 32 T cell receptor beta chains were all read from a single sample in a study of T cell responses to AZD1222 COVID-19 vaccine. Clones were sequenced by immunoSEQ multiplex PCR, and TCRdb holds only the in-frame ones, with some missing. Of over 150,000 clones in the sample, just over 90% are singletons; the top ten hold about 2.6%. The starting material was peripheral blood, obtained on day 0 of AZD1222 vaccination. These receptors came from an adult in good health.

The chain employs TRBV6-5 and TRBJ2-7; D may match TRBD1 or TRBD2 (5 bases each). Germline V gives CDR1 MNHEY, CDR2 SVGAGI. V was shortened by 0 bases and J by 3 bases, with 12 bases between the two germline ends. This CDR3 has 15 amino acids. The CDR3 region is CASSYSRDGHYEQYF. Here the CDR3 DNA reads TGTGCCAGCAGTTACTCACGGGACGGGCACTACGAGCAGTACTTC.

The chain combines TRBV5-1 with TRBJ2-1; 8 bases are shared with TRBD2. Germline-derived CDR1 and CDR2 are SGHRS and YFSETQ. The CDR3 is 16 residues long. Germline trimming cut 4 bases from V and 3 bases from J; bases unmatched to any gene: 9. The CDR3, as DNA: TGCGCCAGCAGCCCGGGGACTAGGGCGGACTACAATGAGCAGTTCTTC. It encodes CASSPGTRADYNEQFF.

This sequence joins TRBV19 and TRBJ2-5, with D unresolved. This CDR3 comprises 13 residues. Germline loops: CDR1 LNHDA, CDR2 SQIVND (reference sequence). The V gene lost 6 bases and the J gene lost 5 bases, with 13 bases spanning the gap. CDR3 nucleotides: TGTGCCAGTAGGGTGGATGCGACGGAGACCCAGTACTTC. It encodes CASRVDATETQYF.

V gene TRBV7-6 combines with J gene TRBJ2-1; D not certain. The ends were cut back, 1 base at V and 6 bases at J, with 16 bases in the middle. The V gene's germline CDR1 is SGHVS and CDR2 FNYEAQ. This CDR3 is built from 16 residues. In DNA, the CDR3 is TGTGCCAGCAGCTTAGAACCATTGACGAGAGGCAATGAGCAGTTCTTC. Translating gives CASSLEPLTRGNEQFF.

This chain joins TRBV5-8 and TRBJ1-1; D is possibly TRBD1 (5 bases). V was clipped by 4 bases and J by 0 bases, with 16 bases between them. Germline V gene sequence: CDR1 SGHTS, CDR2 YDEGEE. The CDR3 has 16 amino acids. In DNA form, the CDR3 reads TGTGCCAGCAGCCTACCCGGGGCCGGGATGAACACTGAAGCTTTCTTT. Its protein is CASSLPGAGMNTEAFF.

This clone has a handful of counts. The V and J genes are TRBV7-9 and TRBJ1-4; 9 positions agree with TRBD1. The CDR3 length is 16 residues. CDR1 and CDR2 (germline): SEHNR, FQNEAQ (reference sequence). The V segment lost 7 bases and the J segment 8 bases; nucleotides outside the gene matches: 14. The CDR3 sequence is CASTKTVGTGMEKLFF. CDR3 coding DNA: TGTGCCAGCACAAAGACCGTTGGGACAGGGATGGAAAAACTGTTTTTT.

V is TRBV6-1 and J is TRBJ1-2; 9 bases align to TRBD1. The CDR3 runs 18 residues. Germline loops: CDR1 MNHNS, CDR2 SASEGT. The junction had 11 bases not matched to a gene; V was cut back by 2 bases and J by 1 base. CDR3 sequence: CASSERWGTGRVNYGYTF. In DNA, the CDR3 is TGTGCCAGCAGTGAAAGGTGGGGGACAGGGCGAGTTAACTATGGCTACACCTTC.

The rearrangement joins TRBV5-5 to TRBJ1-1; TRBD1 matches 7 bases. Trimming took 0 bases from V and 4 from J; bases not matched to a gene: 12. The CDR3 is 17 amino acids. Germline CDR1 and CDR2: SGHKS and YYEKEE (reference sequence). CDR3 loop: CASSLEGGAGLGTEAFF. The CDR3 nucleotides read TGTGCCAGCAGCTTGGAAGGGGGCGCGGGTCTGGGCACTGAAGCTTTCTTT.

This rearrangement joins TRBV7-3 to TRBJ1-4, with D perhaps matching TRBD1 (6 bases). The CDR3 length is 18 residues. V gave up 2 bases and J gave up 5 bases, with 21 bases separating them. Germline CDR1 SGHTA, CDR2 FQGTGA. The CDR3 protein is CASSLVAVIGTRNEKLFF. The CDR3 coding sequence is TGTGCCAGCAGCTTAGTCGCAGTGATCGGGACACGGAATGAAAAACTGTTTTTT.

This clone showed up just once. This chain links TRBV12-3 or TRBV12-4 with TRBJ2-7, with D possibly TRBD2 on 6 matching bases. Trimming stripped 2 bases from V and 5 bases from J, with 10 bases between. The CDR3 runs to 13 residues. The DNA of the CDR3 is TGTGCCAGCAGTTTACGGGGGAGCCACGAGCAGTACTTC. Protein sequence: CASSLRGSHEQYF.

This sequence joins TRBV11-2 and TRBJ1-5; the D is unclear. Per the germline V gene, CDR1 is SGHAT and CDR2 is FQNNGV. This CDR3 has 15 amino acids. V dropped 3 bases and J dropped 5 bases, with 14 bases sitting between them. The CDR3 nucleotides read TGTGCCAGCAGCTTCAATGGGGTTTCCGATCAGCCCCAGCATTTT. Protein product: CASSFNGVSDQPQHF.

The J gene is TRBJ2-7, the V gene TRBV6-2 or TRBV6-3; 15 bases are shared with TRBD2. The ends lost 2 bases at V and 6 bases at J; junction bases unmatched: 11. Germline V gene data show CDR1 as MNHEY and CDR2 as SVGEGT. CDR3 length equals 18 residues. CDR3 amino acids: CASSYAWGLAGGLSEQYF. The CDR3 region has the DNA TGTGCCAGCAGTTACGCTTGGGGACTAGCGGGGGGCCTTAGCGAGCAGTACTTC.

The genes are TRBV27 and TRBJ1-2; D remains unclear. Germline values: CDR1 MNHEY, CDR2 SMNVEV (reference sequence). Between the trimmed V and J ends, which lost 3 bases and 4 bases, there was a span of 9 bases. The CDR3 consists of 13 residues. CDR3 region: CASSLSQFYGYTF. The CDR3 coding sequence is TGTGCCAGCAGTTTGTCACAGTTCTATGGCTACACCTTC.

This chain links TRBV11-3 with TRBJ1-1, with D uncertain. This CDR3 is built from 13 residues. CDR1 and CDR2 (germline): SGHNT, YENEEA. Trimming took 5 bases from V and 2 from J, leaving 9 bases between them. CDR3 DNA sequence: TGTGCCAGCAGCACCCAGCGAAACACTGAAGCTTTCTTT. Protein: CASSTQRNTEAFF.

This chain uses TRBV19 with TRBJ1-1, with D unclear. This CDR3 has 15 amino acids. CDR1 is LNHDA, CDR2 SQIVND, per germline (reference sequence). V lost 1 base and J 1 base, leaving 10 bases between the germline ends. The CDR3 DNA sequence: TGTGCCAGTAGTATAGCCCTAGGTGGGAACACTGAAGCTTTCTTT. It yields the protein CASSIALGGNTEAFF. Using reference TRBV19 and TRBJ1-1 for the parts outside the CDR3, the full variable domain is DGGITQSPKYLFRKEGQNVTLSCEQNLNHDAMYWYRQDPGQGLRLIYYSQIVNDFQKGDIAEGYSVSREKKESFPLTVTSAQKNPTAFYLCASSIALGGNTEAFFGQGTRLTVV.

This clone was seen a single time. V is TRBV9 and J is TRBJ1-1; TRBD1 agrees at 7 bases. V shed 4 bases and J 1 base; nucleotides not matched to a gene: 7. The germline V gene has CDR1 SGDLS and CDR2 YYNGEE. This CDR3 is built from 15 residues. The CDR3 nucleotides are TGTGCCAGCAGCCCTCGGACAGGCCCGAACACTGAAGCTTTCTTT. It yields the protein CASSPRTGPNTEAFF. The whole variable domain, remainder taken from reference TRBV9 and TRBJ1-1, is DSGVTQTPKHLITATGQRVTLRCSPRSGDLSVYWYQQSLDQGLQFLIQYYNGEERAKGNILERFSAQQFPDLHSELNLSSLELGDSALYFCASSPRTGPNTEAFFGQGTRLTVV.

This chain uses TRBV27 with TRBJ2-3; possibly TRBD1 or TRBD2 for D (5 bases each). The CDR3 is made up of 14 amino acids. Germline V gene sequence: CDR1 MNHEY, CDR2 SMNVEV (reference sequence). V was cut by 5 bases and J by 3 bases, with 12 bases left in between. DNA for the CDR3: TGTGCCAGCAGTCTTGCAGGGAGAACAGATACGCAGTATTTT. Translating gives CASSLAGRTDTQYF.

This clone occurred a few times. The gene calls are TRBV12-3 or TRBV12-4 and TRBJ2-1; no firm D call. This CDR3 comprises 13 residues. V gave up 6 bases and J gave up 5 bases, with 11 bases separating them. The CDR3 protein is CASSLRMNNEQFF. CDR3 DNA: TGTGCCAGCAGCCTTAGGATGAACAATGAGCAGTTCTTC.

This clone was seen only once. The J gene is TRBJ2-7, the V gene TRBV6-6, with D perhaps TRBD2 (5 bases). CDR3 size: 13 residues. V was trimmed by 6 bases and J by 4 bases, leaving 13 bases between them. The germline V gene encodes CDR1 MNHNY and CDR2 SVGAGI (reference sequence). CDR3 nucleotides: TGTGCCAGCAGCCACCAACTAGTTTACGAGCAGTACTTC. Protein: CASSHQLVYEQYF.

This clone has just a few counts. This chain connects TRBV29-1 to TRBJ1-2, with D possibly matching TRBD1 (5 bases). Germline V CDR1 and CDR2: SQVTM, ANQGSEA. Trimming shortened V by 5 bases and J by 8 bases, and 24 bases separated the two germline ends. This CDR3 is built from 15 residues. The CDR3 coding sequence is TGCAGCGTTACTATCAGGGCGAATGAGGCGGGGGGCTACACCTTC. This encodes CSVTIRANEAGGYTF.

Written as DNA, the CDR3 is TGCGCCAGCAGCTTGGCGACAGAGTCGGGCGACGAGCAGTACTTC. Protein product: CASSLATESGDEQYF. This chain connects TRBV5-1 to TRBJ2-7; a weak D match, TRBD1 (5 bases). The CDR3 has 15 amino acids. The ends were cut back, 0 bases at V and 5 bases at J, with 15 bases in the middle. Germline CDR1 reads SGHRS; CDR2 reads YFSETQ.

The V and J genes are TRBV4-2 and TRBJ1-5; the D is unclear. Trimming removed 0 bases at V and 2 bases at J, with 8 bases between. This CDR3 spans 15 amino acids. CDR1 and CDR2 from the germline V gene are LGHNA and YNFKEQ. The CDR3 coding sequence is TGTGCCAGCAGCCAAGATCTCGGGGGCAATCAGCCCCAGCATTTT. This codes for CASSQDLGGNQPQHF.

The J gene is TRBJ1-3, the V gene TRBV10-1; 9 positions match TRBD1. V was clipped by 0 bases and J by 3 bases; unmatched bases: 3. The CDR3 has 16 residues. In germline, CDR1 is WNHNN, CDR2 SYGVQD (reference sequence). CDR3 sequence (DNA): TGCGCCAGCAGTGAGTCCAGGACAGGGGATGGAAACACCATATATTTT. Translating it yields CASSESRTGDGNTIYF.

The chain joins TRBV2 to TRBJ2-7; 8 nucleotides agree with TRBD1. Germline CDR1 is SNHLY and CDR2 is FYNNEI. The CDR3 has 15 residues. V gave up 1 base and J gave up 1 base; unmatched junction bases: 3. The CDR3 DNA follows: TGTGCCAGCAGTGAAGGGGACAGGAGATCCTACGAGCAGTACTTC. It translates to CASSEGDRRSYEQYF.

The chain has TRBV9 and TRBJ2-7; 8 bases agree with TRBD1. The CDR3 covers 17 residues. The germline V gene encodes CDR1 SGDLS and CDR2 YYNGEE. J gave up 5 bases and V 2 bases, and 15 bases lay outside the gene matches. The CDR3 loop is CASSVDPGQGIRDEQYF. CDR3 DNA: TGTGCCAGCAGCGTTGATCCCGGACAGGGTATCCGTGACGAGCAGTACTTC.

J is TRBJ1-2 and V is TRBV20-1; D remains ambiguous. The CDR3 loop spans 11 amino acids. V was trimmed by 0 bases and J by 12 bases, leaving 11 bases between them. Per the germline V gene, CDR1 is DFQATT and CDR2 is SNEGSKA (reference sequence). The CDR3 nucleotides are TGCAGTGCTAGAGATCTTTGGACCCACACCTTC. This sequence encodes CSARDLWTHTF.

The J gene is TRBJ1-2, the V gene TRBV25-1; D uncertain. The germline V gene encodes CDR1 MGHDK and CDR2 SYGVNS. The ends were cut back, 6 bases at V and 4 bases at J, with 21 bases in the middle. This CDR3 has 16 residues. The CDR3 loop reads CASRGFGPQSIYGYTF. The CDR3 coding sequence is TGTGCCAGCAGGGGCTTTGGGCCACAGTCAATCTATGGCTACACCTTC.

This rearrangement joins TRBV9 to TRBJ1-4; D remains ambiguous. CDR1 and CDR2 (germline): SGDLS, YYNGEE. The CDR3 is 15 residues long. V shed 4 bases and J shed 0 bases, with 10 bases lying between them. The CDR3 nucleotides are TGTGCCAGCAGCACCCGAGGTACAACTAATGAAAAACTGTTTTTT. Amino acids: CASSTRGTTNEKLFF. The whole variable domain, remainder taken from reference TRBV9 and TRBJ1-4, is DSGVTQTPKHLITATGQRVTLRCSPRSGDLSVYWYQQSLDQGLQFLIQYYNGEERAKGNILERFSAQQFPDLHSELNLSSLELGDSALYFCASSTRGTTNEKLFFGSGTQLSVL.

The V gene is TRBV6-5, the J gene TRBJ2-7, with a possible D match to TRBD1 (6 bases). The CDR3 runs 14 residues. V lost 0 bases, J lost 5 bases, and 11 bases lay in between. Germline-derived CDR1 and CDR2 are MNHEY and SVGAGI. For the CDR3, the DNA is TGTGCCAGCAGTTACTCGCCAGGGGTCAACGAGCAGTACTTC. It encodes CASSYSPGVNEQYF.

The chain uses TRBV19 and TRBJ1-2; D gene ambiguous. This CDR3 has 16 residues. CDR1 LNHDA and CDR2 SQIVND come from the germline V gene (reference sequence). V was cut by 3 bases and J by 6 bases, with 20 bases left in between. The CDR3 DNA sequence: TGTGCCAGTAGTATTAAAGGCTTAAGGGCAGAGGATGGCTACACCTTC. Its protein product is CASSIKGLRAEDGYTF.

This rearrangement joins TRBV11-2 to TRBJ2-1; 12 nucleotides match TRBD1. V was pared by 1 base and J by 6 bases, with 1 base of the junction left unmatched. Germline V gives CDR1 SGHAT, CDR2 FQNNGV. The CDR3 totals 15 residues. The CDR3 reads CASSLGGQGANEQFF. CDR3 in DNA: TGTGCCAGCAGCTTAGGGGGACAGGGGGCCAATGAGCAGTTCTTC.

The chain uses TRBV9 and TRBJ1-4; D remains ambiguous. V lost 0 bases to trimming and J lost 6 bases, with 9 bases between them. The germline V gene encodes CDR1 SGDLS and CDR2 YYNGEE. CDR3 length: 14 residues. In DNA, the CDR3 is TGTGCCAGCAGCGTAGAAGTGGATCATGAAAAACTGTTTTTT. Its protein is CASSVEVDHEKLFF.